This TCR beta chain was captured in a study of blood T cell repertoires in COVID-19. Authors' methods: Reference gene primer amplification gave estimated nucleated cell counts. Produced via immunoSEQ multiplex PCR; TCRdb's table is partial and in-frame only. V and J calls plus clone size are reproduced from that table; the DNA served to infer D and trimming. The top ten hold around 3.6% of the sample, which has a few hundred thousand clones, around 81% seen once. Participants reported their clinical history, and cohort assignment relied on those reports. A word on this clone: In the same sample, other DNA sequences code for this CDR3.

This sequence originates from a man aged 50 or older who had recovered from COVID-19. Sequenced sample: PBMCs or T cells enriched from blood (not recorded which).

CDR3 DNA sequence: TGTGCCAGCAGCCCAAGGACAGGGAACTACGAGCAGTACTTC. It is translated as CASSPRTGNYEQYF. The chain has TRBV11-1 and TRBJ2-7; TRBD1 matches 8 bases. CDR1 and CDR2 from the germline V gene are SGHAT and FQDESV (reference sequence). This CDR3 is built from 14 residues. V trimming: 5 bases; J trimming: 3 bases; junction bases outside the gene matches: 6.